The 3 T cell receptor beta chains below all came from one sample that was sequenced in a study of T cell repertoires in cytomegalovirus infection. TCRdb redid the calling of the reads with MiXCR, one entry per CDR3 protein. This sample has around 140,000 distinct CDR3 sequences, with 6.5% found just once. Specimen: PBMCs. The source is a human donor in good health (CMV status not recorded). Some clones in this sample may be carry-over from other donors' samples.

The sample holds many counts of this clonotype. The chain employs TRBV7-2 and TRBJ1-5, with a tentative D call TRBD1 (6 bases). The V and J ends lost 2 bases and 6 bases respectively, with 35 bases between them. The V gene's germline CDR1 is SGHTA and CDR2 FQGNSA. The CDR3 contains 22 residues. CDR3 DNA: TGTGCCAGCAGCTTAAAAGTCGACGGGGGGGGGCTAGGTCGAGGTAATTCTCAGCCCCAGCATTTT. Translated, it gives CASSLKVDGGGLGRGNSQPQHF.

The sample holds a few counts of this clonotype. The chain links TRBV19 to TRBJ1-4; D gene uncertain. The V end lost 6 bases, the J end lost 7 bases, and 15 bases lay between the germline ends. In germline, CDR1 is LNHDA, CDR2 SQIVND (reference sequence). This CDR3 is built from 14 residues. CDR3 sequence reads: CASRGPTAVEKLFF. The CDR3 DNA reads TGTGCCAGTAGGGGCCCCACGGCGGTTGAAAAACTGTTTTTT.

This clonotype was detected ten times or more. The V call is TRBV10-3, the J call TRBJ1-5; D might be TRBD1 (5 bases). Germline assignment: CDR1 ENHRY and CDR2 SYGVKD. V was shortened by 8 bases and J by 2 bases, with 13 bases between the two germline ends. This CDR3 contains 14 residues. The CDR3 DNA reads as TGTGCCATCCTGGCGGGACGGGGCAATCAGCCCCAGCATTTT. Protein: CAILAGRGNQPQHF.